This T cell receptor beta chain was identified during a study of T cell repertoires in cytomegalovirus infection. Across the study: Matching HLA type, along with CMV infection, was indicated by public TCR beta signatures.

In regard to this clonotype: Its matching antigen is unknown.

Between the trimmed V and J ends, which lost 0 bases and 9 bases, there was a span of 12 bases. CDR1 and CDR2 from the germline V gene are ENHRY and SYGVKD. The CDR3 is 14 residues long. TCRdb passed the reads through MiXCR, listing each CDR3 protein once. The table lists 55,000 to 70,000 distinct CDR3 sequences, about a third of them singletons, with around 70% in the top ten. The chain has TRBV10-3 and TRBJ1-5; unclear D gene. This receptor was taken from a human donor in good health (CMV status not recorded). Some clones in this sample may be carry-over from other donors' samples. Sequencing was carried out using PBMCs, sequenced either directly or after in vitro stimulation (not recorded which). The CDR3 reads CAISESTAGRPQHF. The CDR3 DNA follows: TGTGCCATCAGTGAGTCGACGGCTGGTAGGCCCCAGCATTTT.